This TCR beta chain was documented in a study of identical twins. The CDR3 is 12 amino acids. The V gene lost 4 bases and the J gene lost 0 bases, with 0 bases spanning the gap. Germline assignment: CDR1 ENHRY and CDR2 SYGVKD. This clonotype was picked up many times. Template switching created a universal primer site, and the cDNA included unique molecular identifiers. TCRdb reanalysed the 5' RACE reads using MiXCR and keeps one entry per CDR3 protein. This sample has about 450,000 distinct CDR3 sequences; about 18% occur once, and the top ten carry 10% to 15%. This chain links TRBV10-3 with TRBJ1-4; no definite D call. The TCR comes from a man aged 45-65 years in good health. Sequenced material: naive T cells sorted from blood. The CDR3 nucleotides are TGTGCCATCAGTGCAACTAATGAAAAACTGTTTTTT. Protein sequence: CAISATNEKLFF.